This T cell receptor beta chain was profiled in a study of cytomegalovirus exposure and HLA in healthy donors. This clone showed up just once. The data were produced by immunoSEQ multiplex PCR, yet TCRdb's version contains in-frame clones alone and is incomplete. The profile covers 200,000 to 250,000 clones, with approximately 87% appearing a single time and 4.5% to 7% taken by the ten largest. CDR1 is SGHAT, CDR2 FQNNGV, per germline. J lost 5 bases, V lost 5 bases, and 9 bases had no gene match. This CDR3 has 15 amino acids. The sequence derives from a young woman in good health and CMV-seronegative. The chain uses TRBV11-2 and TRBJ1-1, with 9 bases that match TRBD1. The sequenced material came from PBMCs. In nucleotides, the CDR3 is TGTGCCAGCAGCCAGGGGACAGGGCTAAGGACTGAAGCTTTCTTT. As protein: CASSQGTGLRTEAFF.